This passage covers 32 T cell receptor beta chains from one sample sequenced in a study of tumor-infiltrating lymphocytes in primary liver carcinoma. The template, approximately 500 ng total RNA, yielded TCR beta cDNA made with a constant-region primer. Sequencing libraries for TCR beta derived from three nested multiplex PCR rounds that used slightly modified ARM-PCR. Researchers ran the first two PCR rounds for roughly 11 cycles each with TRBV1-TRBV30 forward primers and a C-beta reverse primer. TCRdb analysed the multiplex PCR reads with MiXCR anew, one entry per CDR3 protein. Of 100,000 to 150,000 distinct CDR3 sequences listed, under 65% are singletons. For each extraction, RNA and DNA were obtained together from about 20-30 mg of unsorted bulk tissue. The sample comprised liver tumor tissue from sampling region 3. Indicated subset: tumor region T3, left-lateral pole. The origin of the receptors is a woman aged 55-69 years with primary liver carcinoma and hepatitis B virus infection.

The V call is TRBV28, the J call TRBJ2-7; TRBD1 aligns across 8 bases. The V and J ends lost 4 bases and 3 bases, in that order; junction bases with no gene match: 11. CDR1 and CDR2 (germline): MDHEN, SYDVKM. The CDR3 extends over 16 amino acids. CDR3 sequence: CASSYTPGQVNYEQYF. DNA of the CDR3: TGTGCCAGCAGTTATACACCGGGACAGGTAAACTACGAGCAGTACTTC.

Notes on this clonotype: A junction end diverges from the germline sequence, so it may reflect a read error. The chain carries TRBV4-1 and TRBJ1-2; TRBD1 might be the D (5 bases). Germline V lookup: CDR1 MGHRA, CDR2 YSYEKL. CDR3 length equals 17 residues. The CDR3 region has the DNA TGCGTCAGCAGCCTCGAGGGGAGAGCTTCGTATTCTAGTGGCTACACCTTC. Amino acids: CVSSLEGRASYSSGYTF.

This clonotype has a handful of counts. The V call is TRBV6-6, the J call TRBJ2-4; 7 bases match TRBD1. CDR1 is MNHNY, CDR2 SVGAGI, per germline (reference sequence). V shed 6 bases and J 0 bases; nucleotides not matched to a gene: 11. The CDR3 contains 17 residues. The CDR3 spells CASSVNPTGLAKNIQYF. In DNA form, the CDR3 reads TGTGCCAGCAGCGTAAACCCGACAGGGTTAGCCAAAAACATTCAGTACTTC.

This clonotype has only a few counts. V usage is TRBV28 and J usage is TRBJ2-2; TRBD2 aligns across 8 bases. CDR1 and CDR2 (germline): MDHEN, SYDVKM. J gave up 3 bases and V 6 bases, and 9 bases lay outside the gene matches. CDR3 length: 16 residues. The CDR3 DNA is TGTGCCAGCAGCGACAAGCGGGAGACGTACACCGGGGAGCTGTTTTTT. Translating it yields CASSDKRETYTGELFF. Drawing the rest from reference TRBV28 and TRBJ2-2, the complete variable domain is DVKVTQSSRYLVKRTGEKVFLECVQDMDHENMFWYRQDPGLGLRLIYFSYDVKMKEKGDIPEGYSVSREKKERFSLILESASTNQTSMYLCASSDKRETYTGELFFGEGSRLTVL.

On this clonotype: Mismatch with germline at one junction end may stem from a read error. This chain links TRBV4-1 with TRBJ2-3; D unclear. This CDR3 region has 16 residues. Germline lookup yields CDR1 MGHRA and CDR2 YSYEKL. CDR3 nucleotide sequence: TGCGCCAGGAGCCCCTTTAGCAGATCTAGCACAGATACGCAGTATTTT. This translates into CARSPFSRSSTDTQYF.

In the case of this clonotype: One end of the junction does not line up with germline, which may come from a read error. The chain uses TRBV11-2 and TRBJ2-7; tentative D call: TRBD1 (5 bases). The CDR3 extends over 13 amino acids. Germline V lookup: CDR1 SGHAT, CDR2 FQNNGV. The CDR3 coding sequence is TGTGCCAGCAGCGCCGCTGGGGCCTACGGGCAGTACTTC. Protein product: CASSAAGAYGQYF.

A note on this clonotype: Compared with germline, one end of the junction differs, possibly owing to a read error. The chain combines TRBV7-8 with TRBJ2-7; unclear D gene. The CDR3 spans 14 residues. The germline gives CDR1 SGHVS, CDR2 FQNEAQ. The CDR3 loop is CASNSRGCAYKQYF. The CDR3 DNA reads as TGTGCCAGCAACTCCCGTGGCTGTGCCTACAAGCAGTACTTC.

About this clonotype: Sequence at one end of the junction differs from germline and may be a read error. The chain recombines TRBV10-3 with TRBJ2-1; possibly TRBD2 for D (6 bases). The CDR3 loop spans 18 amino acids. Germline loops: CDR1 ENHRY, CDR2 SYGVKD. In nucleotides, the CDR3 is TGTGCCGTCAGTGAATTCGGCCGTAGGACTATCGTTAACGATGAGCAGTTCTTC. It is translated as CAVSEFGRRTIVNDEQFF.

About this clonotype itself: Compared with germline, one end of the junction differs, possibly owing to a read error. The rearrangement uses TRBV7-8 and TRBJ2-1; D might be TRBD2 (6 bases). Germline CDR1 SGHVS, CDR2 FQNEAQ. This CDR3 comprises 14 residues. The CDR3: CAGSSAGGADEQFF. The CDR3 DNA is TGTGCCGGCAGCTCAGCGGGTGGGGCTGATGAGCAGTTCTTC.

Concerning this clonotype itself: Given a much more abundant clone one base away, this may be a read error. V usage is TRBV12-3 or TRBV12-4 and J usage is TRBJ2-1, with TRBD2 matching over 11 bases. Trimming at V came to 1 base and at J to 7 bases, leaving 12 bases not matched to a gene. This CDR3 is 18 amino acids long. The CDR3 sequence: CASSLDSGLAGGGNEQFF. The CDR3 region has the DNA TGTGCCAGCAGTTTAGACTCGGGGCTAGCGGGAGGCGGTAATGAGCAGTTCTTC.

As concerns this clonotype: A read error may be the cause here, since a much bigger clone is one base away. The chain has TRBV6-5 and TRBJ2-2, with 12 bases identical to TRBD2. Per germline, CDR1 MNHEY and CDR2 SVGAGI. This CDR3 has 15 residues. The DNA of the CDR3 is TGTACCAGCAGAGCGGGACTAGCGGGCGTCGGGGAGCTGTTTTTT. This encodes CTSRAGLAGVGELFF.

Remarks on this clonotype: Given the absence of the conserved phenylalanine or tryptophan at the CDR3 end, a read error is likely. V usage is TRBV4-2 and J usage is TRBJ2-1, with D possibly TRBD2 on 5 matching bases. V lost 4 bases to trimming and J lost 0 bases, with 13 bases between them. The CDR3 length is 16 residues. Germline CDR1 is LGHNA and CDR2 is YNFKEQ. For the CDR3, the DNA is TGTGCCAGCAGCCTTAGCGTTAGGAGCTCCTACAATGAGCAGTTCATC. Translation gives CASSLSVRSSYNEQFI.

The table lists this clonotype with a count of one. Mismatch with germline at one junction end may stem from a read error. This chain joins TRBV11-3 and TRBJ2-3; D unresolved. This CDR3 comprises 16 residues. Germline CDR1 reads SGHNT; CDR2 reads YENEEA. CDR3 loop: CASCLDHIKFIDTQYF. The CDR3 DNA is TGTGCCAGCTGCTTAGATCATATTAAGTTCATAGATACGCAGTATTTT.

As to this clonotype: The junction and the germline gene differ at one end; a read error may be behind it. The chain recombines TRBV2 with TRBJ2-7, with D tentatively TRBD1 or TRBD2 (5 bases each). CDR1 is SNHLY and CDR2 is FYNNEI in the germline V gene. The CDR3 loop spans 12 amino acids. CDR3 sequence reads: CANSDQGREQYF. The CDR3 nucleotides read TGTGCCAACAGTGATCAGGGACGGGAGCAGTACTTC.

This clonotype was recorded only once. A much larger clone differs from this one at a single base, so this may be a read error. The chain is built from TRBV28 and TRBJ2-7, with D unresolved. The V and J ends lost 2 bases and 8 bases respectively, with 13 bases between them. Germline-derived CDR1 and CDR2 are MDHEN and SYDVKM. The CDR3 is 13 residues long. The DNA for the CDR3 is TGTGCCAGCAGTTTACCTCCCCGGTACAAGCAGTACTTC. This gives the protein CASSLPPRYKQYF.

With respect to this clonotype: Because it lacks the conserved phenylalanine or tryptophan at the end, this CDR3 is likely a read error. The V gene is TRBV12-3 or TRBV12-4, the J gene TRBJ1-5; D unresolved. V lost 0 bases and J lost 3, with 6 bases in between. CDR3 length equals 14 residues. The CDR3, as DNA: TGTGCCAGCAGTTTAGCTAGGCACAATCAGCCCCAGCATTAT. It specifies CASSLARHNQPQHY.

About this clonotype: Germline and junction disagree at one end, which may indicate a read error. The chain joins TRBV11-1 to TRBJ2-5; maybe TRBD2 (5 bases). From germline, CDR1 is SGHAT and CDR2 FQDESV (reference sequence). CDR3 size: 16 residues. The CDR3 region is CASSLGLDASLESQYF. The CDR3 DNA follows: TGTGCCAGCAGTTTAGGATTGGACGCCTCACTAGAGTCACAGTACTTC.

Comment on this clonotype: A much larger clone sits a single nucleotide away, making a read error possible. The rearrangement links TRBV4-1 to TRBJ2-1; D not resolved. The CDR3 extends over 17 amino acids. V lost 1 base and J lost 7, with 20 bases in between. Looked up from germline, CDR1 is MGHRA and CDR2 is YSYEKL. The CDR3 sequence is CASSQGLTICGENEQFF. CDR3 in DNA: TGCGCCAGCAGCCAAGGTCTCACTATTTGCGGTGAGAATGAGCAGTTCTTC.

Notes on this clonotype: One junction end does not reproduce the germline sequence, and a read error may be involved. The chain employs TRBV4-2 and TRBJ2-6; the D call may be TRBD1 or TRBD2 (6 bases each). Germline V gene data show CDR1 as LGHNA and CDR2 as YNFKEQ. The CDR3 covers 17 residues. CDR3 coding DNA: TGTGCCAGCAGGGCAGCATACAGGGACTCTGGGGCCAACGTCCTGACCTTC. As protein: CASRAAYRDSGANVLTF.

For this clonotype: The junction departs from the called germline gene at one end, perhaps through a read error. The rearrangement links TRBV6-1 to TRBJ1-4; D possibly corresponds to TRBD1 (5 bases). The CDR3 is 12 residues long. Germline V gene lookup returns CDR1 MNHNS and CDR2 SASEGT. The CDR3 loop is CASSLRAGRLLF. The CDR3 nucleotides read TGTGCCAGCAGTCTCCGTGCAGGGCGGCTGCTTTTT.

Notes on this clonotype: The CDR3 does not end in the conserved phenylalanine or tryptophan, so this is likely a read error. No DNA is shown, since the ends of the CDR3 on it are uncertain; the CDR3 is the one TCRdb lists. The CDR3 here is CASSLGQGMNTEALL. The rearrangement links TRBV12-3 or TRBV12-4 to TRBJ1-1; the D call in the table, TRBD1, was not verified against the DNA. The CDR3 contains 15 residues when both ends are counted.

V is TRBV11-2 and J is TRBJ2-2; D not resolved. V lost 9 bases to trimming and J lost 3 bases, with 23 bases between them. The CDR3 sequence is 17 residues long. Germline values: CDR1 SGHAT, CDR2 FQNNGV. This CDR3 is CARSSERLIVDTGELFF. As DNA, the CDR3 is TGTGCCAGAAGTTCCGAGCGCCTCATAGTTGACACCGGGGAGCTGTTTTTT.

With respect to this clonotype: An end of the junction differs from the germline gene, which may be a read error. The chain carries TRBV6-2 or TRBV6-3 and TRBJ2-3; 9 bases line up with TRBD2. The CDR3 extends over 14 amino acids. Germline CDR1 MNHEY, CDR2 SVGEGT. CDR3 protein: CASLLAGAANTQYF. The CDR3 coding sequence is TGTGCCAGCCTCTTAGCGGGAGCTGCAAATACGCAGTACTTT.

Comments on this clonotype: A read error is likely, as this CDR3 ends without the conserved phenylalanine or tryptophan. V usage is TRBV29-1 and J usage is TRBJ1-5; tentatively, D is TRBD1 (5 bases). The CDR3 runs 13 residues. Trimming shortened V by 6 bases and J by 6 bases, and 15 bases separated the two germline ends. Per the germline V gene, CDR1 is SQVTM and CDR2 is ANQGSEA. DNA of the CDR3: TGCAGCGTCTTAGTTCCTGGGGGTCAGCCCCAGCATTAT. Protein: CSVLVPGGQPQHY.

V usage is TRBV29-1 and J usage is TRBJ1-5; D unresolved. V lost 4 bases and J lost 3, with 10 bases in between. The CDR3 is 13 residues long. Germline-derived CDR1 and CDR2 are SQVTM and ANQGSEA. The CDR3 DNA sequence: TGCAGCGTTGGGGAAGATAACAATCAGCCCCAGCATTTT. This translates into CSVGEDNNQPQHF. Together with reference TRBV29-1 and TRBJ1-5, the CDR3 gives the full variable domain: SAVISQKPSRDICQRGTSLTIQCQVDSQVTMMFWYRQQPGQSLTLIATANQGSEATYESGFVIDKFPISRPNLTFSTLTVSNMSPEDSSIYLCSVGEDNNQPQHFGDGTRLSIL.

This clonotype was observed at least ten times. The rearrangement links TRBV5-1 to TRBJ2-7, with 13 bases fitting TRBD2. CDR1 and CDR2 from the germline V gene are SGHRS and YFSETQ. With V trimmed by 4 bases and J by 4 bases, 5 bases remained unmatched. CDR3 length: 15 residues. The CDR3 nucleotides are TGCGCCAGCAGCCCAGTGACTAGCGGGGGGTACGAGCAGTACTTC. Residues: CASSPVTSGGYEQYF.

This clonotype was counted a few times. The chain employs TRBV7-2 and TRBJ2-3; a weak D match, TRBD2 (5 bases). The ends were cut back, 1 base at V and 6 bases at J, with 17 bases in the middle. The CDR3 has 16 amino acids. Germline assignment: CDR1 SGHTA and CDR2 FQGNSA. CDR3 sequence reads: CASSLDLAHSRDTQYF. In nucleotides, the CDR3 is TGTGCCAGCAGCTTAGATCTAGCTCATTCGAGGGATACGCAGTATTTT.

Concerning this clonotype itself: Compared with germline, one end of the junction differs, possibly owing to a read error. V and J are TRBV11-2 and TRBJ2-7; D ambiguous. Germline CDR1 and CDR2: SGHAT and FQNNGV. This CDR3 has 12 residues. In DNA form, the CDR3 reads TGCGCCAGCAGCTTAATAGGGCTCGAGCAGTGCTTC. This codes for CASSLIGLEQCF.

The rearrangement joins TRBV10-2 to TRBJ2-2, with TRBD2 identical over 9 bases. The CDR3 is made up of 15 amino acids. The germline CDR1 and CDR2 sequences are WSHSY and SAAADI. Losses at the gene ends were 4 bases for V and 9 bases for J; bases not matched to a gene: 9. CDR3 residues: CASSVAGGQARELFF. For the CDR3, the DNA is TGCGCCAGCAGTGTGGCGGGAGGGCAAGCCAGGGAGCTGTTTTTT.

The CDR3 spells CASSLSPDSRAFF. The CDR3 DNA reads TGTGCCAGCAGCCTCTCCCCGGATAGCAGGGCTTTCTTT. The chain links TRBV11-3 to TRBJ1-1; the D is unclear. This CDR3 region has 13 residues. In germline, CDR1 is SGHNT, CDR2 YENEEA. Trimming took off 5 bases at V and 11 bases at J, with 18 bases between the two ends. Looking up the rest from reference TRBV11-3 and TRBJ1-1 gives the full variable domain: EAGVVQSPRYKIIEKKQPVAFWCNPISGHNTLYWYLQNLGQGPELLIRYENEEAVDDSQLPKDRFSAERLKGVDSTLKIQPAELGDSAVYLCASSLSPDSRAFFGQGTRLTVV.

As to this clonotype: A read error is possible here, since a much larger clone lies one base away. V is TRBV12-3 or TRBV12-4 and J is TRBJ2-7; D call uncertain. The CDR3 extends over 12 amino acids. CDR3 coding DNA: TGTGCCAGCAGCCAGACCAGCTACGGGCAGTACTTC. Protein product: CASSQTSYGQYF.

This rearrangement joins TRBV7-8 to TRBJ1-2; tentative D call: TRBD1 (5 bases). This CDR3 is built from 14 residues. CDR1 SGHVS and CDR2 FQNEAQ come from the germline V gene. CDR3 amino acids: CTSSLQENLYGYTF. CDR3 in DNA: TGTACGAGCAGCTTACAGGAGAATCTCTATGGCTACACCTTC.